The 16 T cell receptor beta chains reported below all come from one sample, sequenced in a study of CD8 T cells in Susac syndrome. Reverse transcription of about 0.5 to 1 ug RNA used random hexamers. TCRdb used MiXCR to reprocess the immunoSEQ multiplex PCR reads, holding one entry per CDR3 protein. The sample includes 250,000 to 300,000 distinct CDR3 sequences, approximately 84% of them seen just once. What was sequenced was CD8+ T cells from PBMCs. These receptors originate from a human donor with multiple sclerosis.

V usage is TRBV9 and J usage is TRBJ2-7, with TRBD2 matching over 8 bases. Germline assignment: CDR1 SGDLS and CDR2 YYNGEE. There are 14 residues in the CDR3. V shed 3 bases, J shed 5 bases, and the junction held 7 bases outside the gene matches. The CDR3 nucleotides are TGTGCCAGCAGCGAGAGCGGGAGATTCCACGAGCAGTACTTC. As protein: CASSESGRFHEQYF.

The V gene is TRBV13, the J gene TRBJ2-7; D gene unclear. The CDR3 is 16 amino acids. In germline, CDR1 is PRHDT, CDR2 FYEKMQ (reference sequence). V lost 5 bases and J 2 bases, leaving 19 bases between the germline ends. CDR3 bases: TGTGCCAGCAGCGAGGCCCCCGGAACTGGGGCCTACGAGCAGTACTTC. Encoded protein: CASSEAPGTGAYEQYF. The full variable domain, its missing parts supplied by reference TRBV13 and TRBJ2-7, is AAGVIQSPRHLIKEKRETATLKCYPIPRHDTVYWYQQGPGQDPQFLISFYEKMQSDKGSIPDRFSAQQFSDYHSELNMSSLELGDSALYFCASSEAPGTGAYEQYFGPGTRLTVT.

The rearrangement uses TRBV16 and TRBJ1-3, with TRBD1 as a possible D gene (5 bases). This CDR3 has 16 amino acids. Trimming cost V 3 bases and J 0 bases, with 12 bases left between them. The V gene's germline CDR1 is KGHSY and CDR2 FQNENV. The chain's CDR3 is CASSQSQALSGNTIYF. For the CDR3, the DNA is TGTGCCAGCAGCCAGTCACAGGCGCTCTCTGGAAACACCATATATTTT.

The chain couples TRBV3-1 to TRBJ2-5; D gene uncertain. The V gene lost 1 base and the J gene lost 2 bases, with 14 bases spanning the gap. Germline V gene lookup returns CDR1 LGHDT and CDR2 YNNKEL (reference sequence). The CDR3 is made up of 16 amino acids. The CDR3 here is CASSQATVLIQETQYF. The CDR3 region has the DNA TGTGCCAGCAGCCAAGCCACGGTGTTGATACAAGAGACCCAGTACTTC.

The chain uses TRBV21-1 and TRBJ2-7; the listed D gene, TRBD2, was not tested against the DNA. TRBV21-1 is reported as a pseudogene. This CDR3 has 15 residues. This chain's CDR3 is CASSPGGAGPYEQYF. The CDR3 region has the DNA TGTGCCAGCAGCCCCGGGGGGGCAGGGCCGTACGAGCAGTACTTC.

The chain recombines TRBV20-1 with TRBJ2-7; D may be TRBD2 (6 bases). Germline CDR1 reads DFQATT; CDR2 reads SNEGSKA (reference sequence). The V end lost 2 bases, the J end lost 4 bases, and 15 bases lay between the germline ends. CDR3 length equals 14 residues. The CDR3 DNA reads as TGCAGTGCTAGAATGGCTAGCGTACCTTACGAGCAGTACTTC. Encoded protein: CSARMASVPYEQYF.

The CDR3 DNA reads as TGTGCCAGCAGGGAAAAGGGTGAGCAGTTCTTC. Amino acids: CASREKGEQFF. The V and J genes are TRBV7-9 and TRBJ2-1; D unresolved. CDR3 size: 11 residues. V was cut by 6 bases and J by 9 bases, with 9 bases left in between. Germline V CDR1 and CDR2: SEHNR, FQNEAQ (reference sequence).

The count of this clonotype is one. The rearrangement uses TRBV6-2 or TRBV6-3 and TRBJ1-1; D is unresolved. Between the trimmed V and J ends, which lost 2 bases and 7 bases, there was a span of 11 bases. The CDR3 is 13 amino acids. Germline V gene lookup returns CDR1 MNHEY and CDR2 SVGEGT. CDR3: CASSYLGGSEAFF. In DNA, the CDR3 is TGTGCCAGCAGTTACCTCGGCGGCAGTGAAGCTTTCTTT.

The chain carries TRBV20-1 and TRBJ2-3; 15 nucleotides line up with TRBD2. Per the germline V gene, CDR1 is DFQATT and CDR2 is SNEGSKA (reference sequence). The CDR3 contains 17 residues. With 4 bases clipped from V and 4 bases from J, the junction kept 9 bases outside the gene matches. The CDR3 sequence is CSATGLAGGVEADTQYF. For the CDR3, the DNA is TGCAGTGCTACCGGACTAGCGGGAGGGGTGGAAGCAGATACGCAGTATTTT.

This clonotype came up once. CDR3 in amino acids: CSTPGQGQTGELFF. CDR3 DNA: TGCAGCACACCGGGACAGGGCCAAACCGGGGAGCTGTTTTTT. The V call is TRBV29-1, the J call TRBJ2-2; 9 bases agree with TRBD1. Looked up from germline, CDR1 is SQVTM and CDR2 is ANQGSEA. The CDR3 has 14 amino acids. Trimming removed 8 bases from V and 5 bases from J; junction bases left unmatched: 9.

A single count supports this clonotype. The chain has TRBV27 and TRBJ2-7; D is perhaps TRBD2 (5 bases). V was clipped by 3 bases and J by 3 bases, with 18 bases between them. The germline V gene has CDR1 MNHEY and CDR2 SMNVEV (reference sequence). CDR3 length equals 16 residues. CDR3 protein: CASSFSALLANYEQYF. CDR3 in DNA: TGTGCCAGCAGTTTTAGTGCTCTGCTAGCAAACTACGAGCAGTACTTC.

V is TRBV19 and J is TRBJ2-5; maybe TRBD2 (6 bases). CDR3 length equals 14 residues. Trimming stripped 3 bases from V and 5 bases from J, with 13 bases between. Germline V CDR1 and CDR2: LNHDA, SQIVND (reference sequence). The CDR3 region is CASSMPGRLETQYF. The CDR3 DNA is TGTGCCAGTAGTATGCCAGGGAGGTTGGAGACCCAGTACTTC. Variable domain in full (rest from reference TRBV19 and TRBJ2-5): DGGITQSPKYLFRKEGQNVTLSCEQNLNHDAMYWYRQDPGQGLRLIYYSQIVNDFQKGDIAEGYSVSREKKESFPLTVTSAQKNPTAFYLCASSMPGRLETQYFGPGTRLLVL.

V and J are TRBV29-1 and TRBJ2-1; 12 positions match TRBD2. CDR1 SQVTM and CDR2 ANQGSEA come from the germline V gene. This CDR3 region has 15 residues. J gave up 4 bases and V 5 bases, and 6 bases lay outside the gene matches. This chain's CDR3 is CSVSATSGRYNEQFF. In DNA form, the CDR3 reads TGCAGCGTTTCTGCGACTAGCGGGAGATACAATGAGCAGTTCTTC.

The chain recombines TRBV7-6 with TRBJ2-3, with no clear D. This CDR3 region has 13 residues. The V end lost 5 bases, the J end lost 8 bases, and 14 bases lay between the germline ends. CDR1 is SGHVS and CDR2 is FNYEAQ in the germline V gene. CDR3 sequence (DNA): TGTGCCAGCAGCGAGTCCCCCGGGCCTACGCAGTATTTT. This sequence encodes CASSESPGPTQYF.

The chain carries TRBV3-1 and TRBJ1-1; D ambiguous. CDR3 length: 15 residues. Germline V gene sequence: CDR1 LGHDT, CDR2 YNNKEL (reference sequence). V lost 5 bases to trimming and J lost 2 bases, with 15 bases between them. The CDR3 DNA sequence: TGTGCCAGCAGCGAGCCACGGACCCTAAACACTGAAGCTTTCTTT. Translation gives CASSEPRTLNTEAFF.

The chain carries TRBV5-6 and TRBJ2-7; 9 nucleotides align to TRBD1. Trimming took 1 base from V and 3 from J; bases not matched to a gene: 5. CDR1 is SGHDT and CDR2 is YYEEEE in the germline V gene. The length of the CDR3 is 15 residues. CDR3 region: CASSLSGQGHYEQYF. CDR3 nucleotides: TGTGCCAGCAGCTTGAGCGGACAGGGGCACTACGAGCAGTACTTC.